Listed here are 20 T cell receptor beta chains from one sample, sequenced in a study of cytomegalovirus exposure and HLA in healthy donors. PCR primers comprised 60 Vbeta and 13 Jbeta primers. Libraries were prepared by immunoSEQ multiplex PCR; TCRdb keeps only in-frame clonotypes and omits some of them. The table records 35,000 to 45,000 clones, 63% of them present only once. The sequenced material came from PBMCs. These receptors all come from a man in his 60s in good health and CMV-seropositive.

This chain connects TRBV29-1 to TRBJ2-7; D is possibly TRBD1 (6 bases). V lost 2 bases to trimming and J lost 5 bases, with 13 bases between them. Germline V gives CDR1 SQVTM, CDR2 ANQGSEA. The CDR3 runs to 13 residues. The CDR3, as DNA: TGCAGCGTTGAAAATGGGGCAGGGGACGAGCAGTACTTC. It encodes CSVENGAGDEQYF.

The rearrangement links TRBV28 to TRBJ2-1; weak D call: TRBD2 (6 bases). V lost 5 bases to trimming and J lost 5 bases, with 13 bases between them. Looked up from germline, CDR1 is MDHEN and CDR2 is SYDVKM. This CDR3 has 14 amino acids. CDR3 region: CASSPAGSHNEQFF. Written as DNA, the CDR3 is TGTGCCAGCAGTCCCGCGGGATCCCACAATGAGCAGTTCTTC.

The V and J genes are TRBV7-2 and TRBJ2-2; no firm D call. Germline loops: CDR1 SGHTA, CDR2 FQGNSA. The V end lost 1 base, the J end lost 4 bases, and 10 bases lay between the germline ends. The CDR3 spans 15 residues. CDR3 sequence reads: CASSLGPQTTGELFF. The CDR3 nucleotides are TGTGCCAGCAGCTTAGGGCCACAGACCACCGGGGAGCTGTTTTTT.

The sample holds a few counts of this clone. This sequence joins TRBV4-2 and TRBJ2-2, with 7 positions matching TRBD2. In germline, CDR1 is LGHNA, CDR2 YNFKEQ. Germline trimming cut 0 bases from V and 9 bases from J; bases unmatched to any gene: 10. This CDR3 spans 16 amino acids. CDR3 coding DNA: TGTGCCAGCAGCCAAGATCGAGGCGGGAGTGGAAGGGAGCTGTTTTTT. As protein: CASSQDRGGSGRELFF.

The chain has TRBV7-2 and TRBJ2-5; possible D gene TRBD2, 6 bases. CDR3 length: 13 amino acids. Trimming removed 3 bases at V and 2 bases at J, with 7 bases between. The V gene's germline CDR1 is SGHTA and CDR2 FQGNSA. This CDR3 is CASSFSGQETQYF. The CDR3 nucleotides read TGTGCCAGCAGCTTCAGCGGGCAAGAGACCCAGTACTTC.

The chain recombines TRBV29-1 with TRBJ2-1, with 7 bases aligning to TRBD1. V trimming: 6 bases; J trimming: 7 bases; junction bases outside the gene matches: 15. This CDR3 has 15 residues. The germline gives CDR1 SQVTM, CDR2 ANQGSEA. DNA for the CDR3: TGCAGCGTCATTACCGGGACAGACCCTTCTAATGAGCAGTTCTTC. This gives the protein CSVITGTDPSNEQFF.

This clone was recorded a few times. CDR3 residues: CASSQDRVQMNTEAFF. The DNA of the CDR3 is TGCGCCAGCAGCCAAGACCGGGTCCAGATGAACACTGAAGCTTTCTTT. The V gene is TRBV4-3, the J gene TRBJ1-1; D remains ambiguous. Germline V CDR1 and CDR2: LGHNA, YSLEER. CDR3 length equals 16 residues. Trimming cost V 0 bases and J 0 bases, with 11 bases left between them.

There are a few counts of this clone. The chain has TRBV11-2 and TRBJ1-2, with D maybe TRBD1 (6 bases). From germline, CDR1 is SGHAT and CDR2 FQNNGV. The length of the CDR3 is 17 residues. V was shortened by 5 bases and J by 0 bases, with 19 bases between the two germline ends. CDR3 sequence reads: CASSPIKRTVTNYGYTF. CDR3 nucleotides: TGTGCCAGCAGCCCAATTAAGAGGACAGTAACTAACTATGGCTACACCTTC.

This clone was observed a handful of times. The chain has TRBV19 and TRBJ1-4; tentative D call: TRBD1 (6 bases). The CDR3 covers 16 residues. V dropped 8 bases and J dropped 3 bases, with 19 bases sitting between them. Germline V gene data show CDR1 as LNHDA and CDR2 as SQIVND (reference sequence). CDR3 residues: CASGTPQAGANEKLFF. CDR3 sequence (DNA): TGTGCCAGTGGCACCCCGCAGGCAGGGGCTAATGAAAAACTGTTTTTT. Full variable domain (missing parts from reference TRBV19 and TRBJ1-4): DGGITQSPKYLFRKEGQNVTLSCEQNLNHDAMYWYRQDPGQGLRLIYYSQIVNDFQKGDIAEGYSVSREKKESFPLTVTSAQKNPTAFYLCASGTPQAGANEKLFFGSGTQLSVL.

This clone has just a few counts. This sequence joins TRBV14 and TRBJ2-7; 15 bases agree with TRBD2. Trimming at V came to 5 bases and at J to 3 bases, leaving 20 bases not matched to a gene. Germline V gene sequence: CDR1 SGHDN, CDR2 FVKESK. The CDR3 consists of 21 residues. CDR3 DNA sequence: TGTGCCAGCAGCAGAAATAGACCGGGACTAGCGGGAGGATTAATACGCTACGAGCAGTACTTC. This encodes CASSRNRPGLAGGLIRYEQYF.

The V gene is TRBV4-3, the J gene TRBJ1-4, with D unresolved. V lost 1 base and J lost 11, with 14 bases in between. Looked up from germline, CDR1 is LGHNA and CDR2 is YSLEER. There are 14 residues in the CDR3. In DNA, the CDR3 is TGCGCCAGCAGCCAAGTAGTCGCGTCCGGGAAACTGTTTTTT. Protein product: CASSQVVASGKLFF.

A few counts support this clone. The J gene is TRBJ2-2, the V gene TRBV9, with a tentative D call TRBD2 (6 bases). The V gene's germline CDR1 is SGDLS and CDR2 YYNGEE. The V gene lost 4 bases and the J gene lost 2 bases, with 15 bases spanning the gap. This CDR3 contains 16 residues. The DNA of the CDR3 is TGTGCCAGCAGCAAAAGCGGGCAGATTAACACCGGGGAGCTGTTTTTT. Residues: CASSKSGQINTGELFF.

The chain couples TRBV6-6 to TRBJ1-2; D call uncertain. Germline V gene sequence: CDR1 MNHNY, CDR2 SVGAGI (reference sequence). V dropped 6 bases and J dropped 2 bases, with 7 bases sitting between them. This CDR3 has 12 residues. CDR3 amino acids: CASSPENYGYTF. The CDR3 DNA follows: TGTGCCAGCAGCCCAGAAAACTATGGCTACACCTTC.

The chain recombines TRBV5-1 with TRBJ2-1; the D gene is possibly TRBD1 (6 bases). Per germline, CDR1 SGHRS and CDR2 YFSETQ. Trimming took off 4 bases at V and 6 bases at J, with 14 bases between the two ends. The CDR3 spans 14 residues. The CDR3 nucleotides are TGCGCCAGCAGCCCACTCCCAGGGGTCAATGAGCAGTTCTTC. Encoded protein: CASSPLPGVNEQFF.

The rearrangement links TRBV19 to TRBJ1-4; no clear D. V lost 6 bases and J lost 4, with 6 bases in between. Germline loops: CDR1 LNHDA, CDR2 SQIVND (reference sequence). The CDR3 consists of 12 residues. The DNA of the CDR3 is TGTGCCAGTAGCCCCCGTAATGAAAAACTGTTTTTT. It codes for CASSPRNEKLFF. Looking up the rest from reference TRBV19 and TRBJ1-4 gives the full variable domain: DGGITQSPKYLFRKEGQNVTLSCEQNLNHDAMYWYRQDPGQGLRLIYYSQIVNDFQKGDIAEGYSVSREKKESFPLTVTSAQKNPTAFYLCASSPRNEKLFFGSGTQLSVL.

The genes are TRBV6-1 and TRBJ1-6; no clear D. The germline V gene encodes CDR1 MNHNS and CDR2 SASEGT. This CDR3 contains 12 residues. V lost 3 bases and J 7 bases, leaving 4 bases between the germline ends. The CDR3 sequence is CASSDRNSPLHF. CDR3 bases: TGTGCCAGCAGTGACAGGAATTCACCCCTCCACTTT.

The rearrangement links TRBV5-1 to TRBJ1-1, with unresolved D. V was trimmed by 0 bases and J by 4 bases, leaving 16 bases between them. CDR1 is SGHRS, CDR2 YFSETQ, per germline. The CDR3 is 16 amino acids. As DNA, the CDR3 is TGCGCCAGCAGCTTGGAAGGTCCACTCGAGGGCACTGAAGCTTTCTTT. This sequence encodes CASSLEGPLEGTEAFF.

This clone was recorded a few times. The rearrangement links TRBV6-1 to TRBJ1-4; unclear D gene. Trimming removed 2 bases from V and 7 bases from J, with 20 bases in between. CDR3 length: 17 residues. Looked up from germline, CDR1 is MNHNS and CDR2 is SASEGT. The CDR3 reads CASSEINMGARGEKLFF. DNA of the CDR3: TGTGCCAGCAGTGAAATTAATATGGGAGCACGAGGTGAAAAACTGTTTTTT.

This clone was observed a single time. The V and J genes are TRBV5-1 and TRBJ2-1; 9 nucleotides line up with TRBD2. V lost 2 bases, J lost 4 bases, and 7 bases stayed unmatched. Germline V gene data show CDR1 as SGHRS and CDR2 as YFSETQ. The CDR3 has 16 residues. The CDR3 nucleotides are TGCGCCAGCAGCTTAAACTTAGCGGGAGAGTACAATGAGCAGTTCTTC. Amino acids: CASSLNLAGEYNEQFF.

The DNA of the CDR3 is TGTGCCAGCAGCCAAGTCCAGGGGTTGGAATATGGCTACACCTTC. It is translated as CASSQVQGLEYGYTF. The chain is built from TRBV4-2 and TRBJ1-2; D is possibly TRBD1 (6 bases). CDR1 and CDR2 (germline): LGHNA, YNFKEQ. V was trimmed by 1 base and J by 5 bases, leaving 14 bases between them. The CDR3 contains 15 residues.